This TCR beta chain was captured by sequencing in a study of neoadjuvant nivolumab and ipilimumab in lung cancer (dated by TCRdb to about 2020). Turning to the overall study: In the NEOSTAR trial, nivolumab was administered intravenously at 3 mg/kg on days 1, 15 and 29, and the combination arm also received ipilimumab 1 mg/kg on day 1 only. TCR repertoires in pretherapy (baseline) peripheral blood were compared with TCR repertoires in tumors resected at surgery after neoadjuvant immune checkpoint blockade. Matched pretherapy and resected tumor pairs were analyzed for seven patients: four treated with nivolumab and three with nivolumab plus ipilimumab. The primary endpoint of the trial was the rate of major pathologic response (MPR) in the intention-to-treat population of each study arm. In the trial, almost 45 patients with operable NSCLC were treated, of whom around 23 were randomized to nivolumab monotherapy and some 20 to nivolumab plus ipilimumab.

This clone was detected a few times. The antigen it binds to is not known. The record has no base qualities; no much larger clone is one base away. The meaning of the sample's time point label: pretherapy, before neoadjuvant immune checkpoint inhibitors. The samples were obtained from NEOSTAR, a phase 2 randomized trial that tested neoadjuvant nivolumab or nivolumab plus ipilimumab, followed by surgery, in operable NSCLC. Spanning cysteine to phenylalanine, the CDR3 consists of 17 amino acids. The entry retains the CDR3 DNA only, 51 bases that are in frame from base 1. The germline V gene (reference sequence) gives CDR1 as WNHNN and CDR2 as SYGVQD. The V end loses 0 bases and the J end loses 0 bases, and a stretch of 12 bases separates them. The study at large found these results: Compared with tumor-adjacent uninvolved lung, resected tumors had greater TCR richness and clonality, and increases showed up in more of the dual-therapy-treated tumors. No significant correlation was found between TCR clonality and pathologic tumor regression, and only a single major-pathologic-response sample was available for the analysis of TCR clonality versus pathologic tumor regression. A small number of samples underwent TCR sequencing. Pretherapy blood TCR richness correlated positively with richness in tumors resected after neoadjuvant therapy (Spearman R ≈ 0.8). From pretherapy to surgery, tumor T-cell richness and clonality went up in three of three dual-therapy tumors, versus only two of four nivolumab-treated tumors.

The protocol used for the library was the immunoSEQ multiplex PCR assay. As for the authors' bioinformatics: Richness and clonality were used to summarize the repertoires, and clones that significantly expanded or contracted between pre- and post-therapy samples were identified. Here the immuneACCESS table is served through TCRdb, limited to in-frame sequences with V and J called. Missing clones are a known gap in these copies; in checked studies unresolved V genes cover under half, and the rest lacks a known reason. That table gives V, J and clone size, and the DNA gave D and trimming. The table for this sample lists 40,000 to 60,000 clones; roughly 90% of them were counted only once. The biggest ten clones account for 3.7% of the sample.

This clonotype was sampled from an adult with non-small cell lung cancer. Some clones in this sample may be carry-over from other donors' samples. Specimen: blood, collected before neoadjuvant nivolumab, alone or with ipilimumab. The sequence is built from TRBV10-1 and TRBJ2-4; TRBD2 is perhaps the D gene, given 5 matching bases. The CDR3 in this case is CASSESNERLAKNIQYF. The base sequence is TGCGCCAGCAGTGAGTCGAACGAGCGGCTAGCCAAAAACATTCAGTACTTC.